The rows below give T cell receptor beta chains drawn from one sample of a study of T cell responses to AZD1222 COVID-19 vaccine. Using immunoSEQ multiplex PCR, the repertoire was profiled, and TCRdb retains in-frame clones only, with some absent. In the table there are around 83,000 clones, more than 70% of which are singletons. The sample in question was peripheral blood, obtained on day 0 of AZD1222 vaccination. The receptors stem from an adult in good health. CDR3s include the opening cysteine and the closing phenylalanine or tryptophan. The D gene is left open where the match is weak. Rows give clone size only sometimes, using once, few, many, or a class for an expanded clone.

TRBV5-1	.	TRBJ2-7	.	TGCGCCAGCAGCTTATGGACGAGGGGCCCTTACGAGCAGTACTTC	CASSLWTRGPYEQYF
TRBV27	TRBD2	TRBJ2-3	.	TGTGCCAGCAGCCTCGGACTAGCGGTCGATACGCAGTATTTT	CASSLGLAVDTQYF
TRBV27	.	TRBJ1-2	.	TGTGCCAGCAGTTTATCGGGGAGGGCCTATGGCTACACCTTC	CASSLSGRAYGYTF
TRBV12-5	.	TRBJ1-5	.	TGTGCTAGTGCCCAGCAGGCGGGGGTCGGGCAGCCCCAGCATTTT	CASAQQAGVGQPQHF
TRBV7-2	.	TRBJ2-7	.	TGTGCCAGCAGCTCCGCCTACGAGCAGTACTTC	CASSSAYEQYF
TRBV6-1	TRBD2	TRBJ2-5	.	TGTGCCAGCAGTGACGCTAGCGGGGGGAGTTTCGAGACCCAGTACTTC	CASSDASGGSFETQYF
TRBV30	.	TRBJ1-4	.	TGTGCCTGGAGTGGGGGGGGTAATGAAAAACTGTTTTTT	CAWSGGGNEKLFF
TRBV2	TRBD1	TRBJ2-5	.	TGTGCCAGCAGTCCAGGGGGCCTTCGGGAGACCCAGTACTTC	CASSPGGLRETQYF
TRBV18	.	TRBJ1-1	.	TGTGCCAGCTCACCTCAGACGGTGAACACTGAAGCTTTCTTT	CASSPQTVNTEAFF
TRBV27	.	TRBJ2-4	.	TGTGCCAGCAGTCCCTCGGGAGAGAGGGCCATTCAGTACTTC	CASSPSGERAIQYF
TRBV10-3	.	TRBJ2-7	.	TGTGCCATCAGTGACAGTCAAGCTACCTACGAGCAGTACTTC	CAISDSQATYEQYF
TRBV29-1	.	TRBJ1-1	few	TGCAGCGCTCGCCGGGACGGAAACACTGAAGCTTTCTTT	CSARRDGNTEAFF
TRBV20-1	.	TRBJ2-5	.	TGCAGTGCTGCGCGGGAGACCCAGTACTTC	CSAARETQYF
TRBV19	TRBD2	TRBJ2-1	once	TGTGCCAGTAGTATCAGCGGGGGCTCTTCCTACAATGAGCAGTTCTTC	CASSISGGSSYNEQFF
TRBV5-1	.	TRBJ2-5	once	TGCGCCAGCAGCCGTGGGAGGCGGGGCCCTGAGACCCAGTACTTC	CASSRGRRGPETQYF
TRBV28	TRBD1	TRBJ2-7	.	TGTGCCAGCAGTTTATCGACAGGGGCCTACGAGCAGTACTTC	CASSLSTGAYEQYF
TRBV19	.	TRBJ1-2	.	TGTGCCAGTACCAGGACACCTAACTATGGCTACACCTTC	CASTRTPNYGYTF
TRBV12-3/TRBV12-4	.	TRBJ2-1	.	TGTGCCAGCAGTAGAACCTCCGGTGAGCAGTTCTTC	CASSRTSGEQFF
TRBV2	TRBD2	TRBJ2-1	once	TGTGCCAGTACTAGCGGGACTAGGAATGAGCAGTTCTTC	CASTSGTRNEQFF
TRBV7-9	.	TRBJ1-2	.	TGTGCCAGCAGCTTATTGGCAGGGACGTTTGGCTACACCTTC	CASSLLAGTFGYTF
TRBV12-3/TRBV12-4	TRBD1	TRBJ1-1	.	TGTGCCAGCAGTGTGGACAGGGGGACTGAAGCTTTCTTT	CASSVDRGTEAFF
TRBV7-9	TRBD1	TRBJ1-4	.	TGTGCCAGCAGCTTTACAGGGGTTGAAAAACTGTTTTTT	CASSFTGVEKLFF
TRBV3-1/TRBV3-2	.	TRBJ1-1	.	TGTGCCAGCAGCCAAACAGGGCTCACTGAAGCTTTCTTT	CASSQTGLTEAFF
TRBV10-3	.	TRBJ1-2	.	TGTGCCATCAGTGAGATTTTGGAGACAAGATATGGCTACACCTTC	CAISEILETRYGYTF
TRBV5-1	TRBD1	TRBJ1-3	.	TGCGCCAGCAGCAGCGGACAGGGCAACTTGGGCTCTGGAAACACCATATATTTT	CASSSGQGNLGSGNTIYF
TRBV5-1	.	TRBJ1-2	.	TGCGCCAGCAGCTTGGAAGGTGGCTACACCTTC	CASSLEGGYTF
TRBV3-1/TRBV3-2	TRBD2	TRBJ2-2	.	TGTGCCAGCAGCCAACGGGGGGTCGACACCGGGGAGCTGTTTTTT	CASSQRGVDTGELFF
TRBV11-3	.	TRBJ1-1	.	TGTGCCAGCAGCTTGTTCCAGAGCACTGAAGCTTTCTTT	CASSLFQSTEAFF
TRBV7-3	.	TRBJ2-3	.	TGTGCCAGCAGCTTAGGTAGCACAGATACGCAGTATTTT	CASSLGSTDTQYF
TRBV15	.	TRBJ2-2	.	TGTGCCACCAGCAGAGATCAAGGTTTGGGGACCGGGGAGCTGTTTTTT	CATSRDQGLGTGELFF
TRBV5-1	TRBD1	TRBJ1-2	.	TGCGCCAGCACCGCTCAGGGGGACTATGGCTACACCTTC	CASTAQGDYGYTF
TRBV5-1	.	TRBJ2-3	.	TGCGCCAGCAGAGAGGGTCCAGGGTTGGCAGATACGCAGTATTTT	CASREGPGLADTQYF
TRBV9	.	TRBJ1-4	few	TGTGCCAGCAGCCCCGAGGGGGGATGGGATGAAAAACTGTTTTTT	CASSPEGGWDEKLFF
TRBV11-3	TRBD2	TRBJ2-3	.	TGTGCCAGCAGCTTAGAAGCGGGAGGGCCAGATACGCAGTATTTT	CASSLEAGGPDTQYF
TRBV19	.	TRBJ1-1	.	TGTGCCAGTATCGGAAGCGTGAACACTGAAGCTTTCTTT	CASIGSVNTEAFF
TRBV12-3/TRBV12-4	.	TRBJ2-1	.	TGTGCCAGCAGAGATGTGGGTGCTAATGAGCAGTTCTTC	CASRDVGANEQFF
TRBV6-5	.	TRBJ2-7	.	TGTGCCAGCAGTCCCACGGGGACGAGCTCCTACGAGCAGTACTTC	CASSPTGTSSYEQYF
TRBV7-2	TRBD2	TRBJ2-7	once	TGTGCCAGCAGCTCCGGACTAGGCTACGAGCAGTACTTC	CASSSGLGYEQYF
TRBV27	.	TRBJ2-5	.	TGTGCCAGCAGTTTAGGGGGGTGGGTACAAGAGACCCAGTACTTC	CASSLGGWVQETQYF
TRBV24-1	TRBD1	TRBJ1-2	.	TGTGCCACCAGTGCCCCGGGACAGGGGCATGGCTACACCTTC	CATSAPGQGHGYTF
TRBV12-5	.	TRBJ1-4	.	TGTGCTAGTGGAGCTGTTAATAATGAAAAACTGTTTTTT	CASGAVNNEKLFF